This T cell receptor beta chain was recorded in a study of beta chain features in type 1 diabetes (dated by TCRdb to 2016 to 2019). Regarding the research as a whole: Patients and healthy donors did not differ in mean age, gender distribution, total cell number or subset yield. A total of roughly 100 million sorted cells were examined across all samples, and the number of cells per subset was strongly correlated with RNA yield. The study compared the TCRB repertoires of sorted circulating CD4+ T cell subsets in recently diagnosed type 1 diabetes patients with those in matched healthy donors. Regulatory and stem cell-like memory subsets were obtained from only 8 patients and roughly 8 healthy donors, while naive and central memory subsets were obtained from all 28 donors. Summary of the overall study and its limitations: Type 1 diabetes patients showed a moderate but significant shortening of TCRB CDR3 length in all four CD4+ subsets. HLA sub-analyses involved small numbers of individuals, so any influence of HLA type on TCRB rearrangement remained unresolved. Because cDNA was sequenced instead of genomic DNA, activated cells with high expression could be over-represented, although the groups did not differ in activation or CD3 levels. At VDJ recombination sites, type 1 diabetes patients had fewer insertions and more deleted nucleotides, which implies abnormalities in thymic rearrangement. PCR may preferentially amplify shorter templates, but because patient and control samples were amplified and corrected together, any resulting skew would affect both groups equally. Naive, central memory and regulatory TCRB repertoires appeared to be more alike among patients than among healthy donors.

On this clone: Its antigen remains unidentified. No much larger clone is present one base from it, and per-base qualities are unavailable.

CDR1 and CDR2 are drawn from the germline V gene: SGHRS, YFSETQ. The CDR3 runs 13 residues from the cysteine to the phenylalanine. The kept DNA is CDR3 alone, 39 bases in frame from the first base. The V end loses 5 bases and the J end loses 2 bases, and a stretch of 10 bases separates them. A single peripheral blood draw of about 116 mL on average was collected from each donor into heparinised tubes. Using a panel that included CD45RO, CCR7, CD25, CD127, CD95 and CD27, naive, central memory, regulatory and stem cell-like memory CD4+ T cells were sorted on a BD FACSAria II. All sorted populations exceeded 95% purity. PBMCs were isolated right away by Lymphoprep density gradient centrifugation and were stained directly, without culture. Samples were stained and sorted in pairs, with one healthy donor and one patient per experiment, so that batch effects were minimized. The entire amount of isolated RNA was reverse transcribed using the High Capacity cDNA Reverse Transcription Kit, so the sequenced TCRB transcripts were expressed ones. Deep immunoSEQ sequencing was applied to naive, central memory and regulatory T cell samples, giving an average of about 3.57 million total reads per sample. After sorted cells were lysed in RLT buffer, RNA was extracted with DNase-treated RNeasy Micro or Mini kits, with the choice depending on cell number. Each cell subset was processed on its own to prevent cross-contamination, while patient and healthy donor samples were processed together. Using the immunoSEQ multiplex PCR, TCRB sequences were amplified from cDNA into 87-bp fragments spanning the CDR3 region. Sequencing of the amplicons was performed on the Illumina HiSeq platform. As for how the authors treated the data: PCR bias was computationally corrected using synthetic template baselines, reads within Hamming distance 2 were collapsed, and singletons that could not be merged were discarded. By aligning reads against IMGT, V, D and J genes, CDR3 length, and insertions or deletions at six rearrangement sites were assigned. Within each subset, clonotype counts were normalized to sorted cell number, after which true diversity and Gini coefficients were computed with the tcR R package. The overlap coefficient, calculated on TCRB nucleotide sequences, was used to quantify repertoire sharing. Sourced from immuneACCESS, this table was stored by TCRdb with only in-frame sequences that have V and J called. A share of the clones is absent; for the studies checked, an unresolved V gene accounts for under half, and the remainder has no known explanation. V and J calls and clone size are given by that table; D and trimming were obtained from the DNA. The sample table shows a few hundred thousand clones, and over 9% are seen once. About 0.64% of the sample is in the top ten clones.

The chain joins TRBV5-1 to TRBJ2-5; the D segment could be TRBD2, given 5 matching bases. This clonotype was sampled from a man aged 25 to 45 with type 1 diabetes. Sequenced sample: central memory CD4+ T cells from blood. The CDR3 in this case is CASRTGVQETQYF. The DNA sequence is given as TGCGCCAGCAGAACCGGGGTACAAGAGACCCAGTACTTC. The CDR3, completed at both ends by the reference TRBV5-1 and TRBJ2-5 genes, gives the full variable domain KAGVTQTPRYLIKTRGQQVTLSCSPISGHRSVSWYQQTPGQGLQFLFEYFSETQRNKGNFPGRFSGRQFSNSRSEMNVSTLELGDSALYLCASRTGVQETQYFGPGTRLLVL.